The 14 T cell receptor beta chains reported below all come from one sample, sequenced in a study of T cells after posttransplantation cyclophosphamide. TCRdb's copy holds only in-frame clones and misses some; the assay was immunoSEQ multiplex PCR. The sample contains 20,000 to 25,000 clones, none of them singletons. Sequenced input: PBMCs. The receptor source for this set is a woman between 45 and 60 years old in good health, CMV-negative, and a related stem cell transplant donor.

Ten or more counts support this clone. The gene calls are TRBV27 and TRBJ1-2; D may be TRBD1 (6 bases). Germline V gene data show CDR1 as MNHEY and CDR2 as SMNVEV (reference sequence). V shed 6 bases and J shed 0 bases, with 8 bases lying between them. The CDR3 has 13 residues. The CDR3 here is CASRTGPNYGYTF. CDR3 nucleotide sequence: TGTGCCAGCAGGACAGGCCCTAACTATGGCTACACCTTC.

This clone turned up a few times. The V gene is TRBV6-6, the J gene TRBJ2-1; D is undetermined. The germline V gene encodes CDR1 MNHNY and CDR2 SVGAGI (reference sequence). V was pared by 9 bases and J by 6 bases, with 9 bases between. The CDR3 length is 11 residues. The CDR3 loop is CASEELNEQFF. CDR3 nucleotide sequence: TGTGCCAGTGAAGAGCTCAATGAGCAGTTCTTC.

This clone was seen ten or more times. CDR3 sequence (DNA): TGCGCCAGCAGCCTGGTGGGAGGTTTAAATGAGCAGTTCTTC. Translating gives CASSLVGGLNEQFF. V is TRBV5-1 and J is TRBJ2-1; possibly TRBD2 for D (6 bases). Germline assignment: CDR1 SGHRS and CDR2 YFSETQ. The V gene lost 4 bases and the J gene lost 7 bases, with 15 bases spanning the gap. This CDR3 is built from 14 residues. Filled out from reference TRBV5-1 and TRBJ2-1, the complete variable domain reads KAGVTQTPRYLIKTRGQQVTLSCSPISGHRSVSWYQQTPGQGLQFLFEYFSETQRNKGNFPGRFSGRQFSNSRSEMNVSTLELGDSALYLCASSLVGGLNEQFFGPGTRLTVL.

This clone has a count of ten or more. The gene calls are TRBV9 and TRBJ1-6; weak D call: TRBD1 (6 bases). The CDR3 contains 16 residues. Trimming cost V 4 bases and J 2 bases, with 13 bases left between them. Per germline, CDR1 SGDLS and CDR2 YYNGEE. This CDR3 is CASSPTGTTYNSPLHF. CDR3 DNA sequence: TGTGCCAGCAGCCCCACCGGGACAACCTATAATTCACCCCTCCACTTT.

This clone was seen many times. The genes are TRBV28 and TRBJ2-1; tentative D call: TRBD1 (6 bases). The CDR3 is 13 residues long. The germline V gene encodes CDR1 MDHEN and CDR2 SYDVKM. Trimming cost V 3 bases and J 7 bases, with 10 bases left between them. CDR3 sequence: CASSFPTGNEQFF. CDR3 nucleotide sequence: TGTGCCAGCAGTTTTCCCACAGGGAATGAGCAGTTCTTC.

This clone was seen many times. V gene TRBV27 combines with J gene TRBJ1-2, with 10 bases lining up with TRBD1. J gave up 1 base and V 3 bases, and 2 bases lay outside the gene matches. This CDR3 has 15 amino acids. Germline-derived CDR1 and CDR2 are MNHEY and SMNVEV (reference sequence). The CDR3 bases are TGTGCCAGCAGTTTGGGACAGGGGTATAACTATGGCTACACCTTC. This sequence encodes CASSLGQGYNYGYTF.

This clone has ten or more counts. As DNA, the CDR3 is TGTGCCAGCAGCGCGGACAGGCAAAGGGGCTACACCTTC. Its protein is CASSADRQRGYTF. This chain links TRBV5-6 with TRBJ1-2; 7 positions agree with TRBD1. This CDR3 is built from 13 residues. Germline trimming cut 4 bases from V and 8 bases from J; bases unmatched to any gene: 8. Germline V gene sequence: CDR1 SGHDT, CDR2 YYEEEE.

This clone was recorded many times. The V and J genes are TRBV30 and TRBJ1-1; D unresolved. This CDR3 has 11 residues. V was trimmed by 4 bases and J by 5 bases, leaving 8 bases between them. Per germline, CDR1 GTSNPN and CDR2 SVGIG (reference sequence). The CDR3 sequence: CAWNDRTEAFF. The CDR3, as DNA: TGTGCCTGGAACGATCGGACTGAAGCTTTCTTT.

This clone was found many times. The chain recombines TRBV21-1 with TRBJ2-7; the table calls TRBD1, which could not be checked here. TRBV21-1 constitutes a pseudogene. The CDR3 is 15 residues long. CDR3 region: CASSRDRVDSYEQYF. In DNA, the CDR3 is TGTGCCAGCAGCCGGGACAGGGTGGACTCCTACGAGCAGTACTTC.

There are many counts of this clone. The chain employs TRBV6-1 and TRBJ2-1; the match to TRBD2 covers 12 bases. The trim removed 4 bases at V and 1 base at J, leaving 2 bases unmatched. In germline, CDR1 is MNHNS, CDR2 SASEGT. This CDR3 comprises 16 residues. As DNA, the CDR3 is TGTGCCAGCAGTGGAACTAGCGGGAGGTCCTACAATGAGCAGTTCTTC. Its protein product is CASSGTSGRSYNEQFF.

This clone came up many times. This chain uses TRBV6-4 with TRBJ2-7; 7 bases match TRBD2. The CDR3 extends over 21 amino acids. V was pared by 1 base and J by 0 bases, with 21 bases of the junction left unmatched. Germline CDR1 reads MRHNA; CDR2 reads SNTAGT. The DNA of the CDR3 is TGTGCCAGCAGTGACTTTCTTCGGGAGGCGGGAGTATTATTGCCCTCCTACGAGCAGTACTTC. Protein product: CASSDFLREAGVLLPSYEQYF.

This clone was counted at least ten times. CDR3 residues: CSVEVLGAVTGELFF. Written as DNA, the CDR3 is TGCAGCGTTGAAGTTTTGGGGGCGGTCACCGGGGAGCTGTTTTTT. The rearrangement uses TRBV29-1 and TRBJ2-2; the D gene is possibly TRBD1 (6 bases). V dropped 1 base and J dropped 4 bases, with 13 bases sitting between them. The CDR3 extends over 15 amino acids. CDR1 and CDR2 from the germline V gene are SQVTM and ANQGSEA.

This clone was counted ten times or more. V usage is TRBV18 and J usage is TRBJ2-7, with D possibly matching TRBD1 (5 bases). The ends were cut back, 3 bases at V and 6 bases at J, with 15 bases in the middle. The CDR3 contains 14 residues. Germline V lookup: CDR1 KGHSH, CDR2 LQKENI. CDR3 amino acids: CASSPSREVREQYF. CDR3 in DNA: TGTGCCAGCTCACCCAGCAGGGAAGTGCGCGAGCAGTACTTC.

In its sample, this clone was seen many times. The chain links TRBV28 to TRBJ1-5, with 11 positions matching TRBD1. Germline loops: CDR1 MDHEN, CDR2 SYDVKM. J lost 4 bases, V lost 5 bases, and 7 bases had no gene match. The CDR3 is made up of 16 amino acids. CDR3 residues: CASSTWTGGKNQPQHF. The CDR3 DNA reads TGTGCCAGCAGTACCTGGACAGGGGGCAAGAATCAGCCCCAGCATTTT.